The T cell receptor beta chain under discussion was sequenced for a study of blood T cell repertoires in COVID-19. Study as a whole: The samples span acute and convalescent COVID-19 from the United States, Italy and Spain.

Repertoires were generated with immunoSEQ multiplex PCR, while TCRdb's copy carries only in-frame clones and drops some. The sample carries about 200,000 clones, around 80% recorded once. The germline gives CDR1 SEHNR, CDR2 FQNEAQ (reference sequence). The CDR3 loop spans 16 amino acids. V lost 4 bases and J lost 2; bases outside the gene matches: 8. Sequenced material: peripheral blood. J is TRBJ2-3 and V is TRBV7-9, with TRBD2 matching 8 bases. The sequence was collected from a human donor in a cohort sampled during active COVID-19. CDR3 sequence: CASSYGLAGLTDTQYF. CDR3 coding DNA: TGTGCCAGCAGCTACGGACTAGCAGGACTCACAGATACGCAGTATTTT. Full variable domain (outside the CDR3, taken from reference TRBV7-9 and TRBJ2-3): DTGVSQNPRHKITKRGQNVTFRCDPISEHNRLYWYRQTLGQGPEFLTYFQNEAQLEKSRLLSDRFSAERPKGSFSTLEIQRTEQGDSAMYLCASSYGLAGLTDTQYFGPGTRLTVL.